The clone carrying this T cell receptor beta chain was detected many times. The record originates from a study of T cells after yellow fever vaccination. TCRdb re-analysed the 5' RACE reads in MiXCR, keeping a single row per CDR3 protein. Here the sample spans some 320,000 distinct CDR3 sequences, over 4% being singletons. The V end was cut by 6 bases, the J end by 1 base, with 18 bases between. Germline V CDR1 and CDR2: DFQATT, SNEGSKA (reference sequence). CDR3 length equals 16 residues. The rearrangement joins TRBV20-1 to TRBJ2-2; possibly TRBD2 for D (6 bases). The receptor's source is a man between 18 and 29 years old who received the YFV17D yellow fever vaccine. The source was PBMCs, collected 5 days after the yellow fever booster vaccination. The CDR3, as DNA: TGCAGTGCGTCCCCACTAGGGCGGGGGAACACCGGGGAGCTGTTTTTT. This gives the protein CSASPLGRGNTGELFF.